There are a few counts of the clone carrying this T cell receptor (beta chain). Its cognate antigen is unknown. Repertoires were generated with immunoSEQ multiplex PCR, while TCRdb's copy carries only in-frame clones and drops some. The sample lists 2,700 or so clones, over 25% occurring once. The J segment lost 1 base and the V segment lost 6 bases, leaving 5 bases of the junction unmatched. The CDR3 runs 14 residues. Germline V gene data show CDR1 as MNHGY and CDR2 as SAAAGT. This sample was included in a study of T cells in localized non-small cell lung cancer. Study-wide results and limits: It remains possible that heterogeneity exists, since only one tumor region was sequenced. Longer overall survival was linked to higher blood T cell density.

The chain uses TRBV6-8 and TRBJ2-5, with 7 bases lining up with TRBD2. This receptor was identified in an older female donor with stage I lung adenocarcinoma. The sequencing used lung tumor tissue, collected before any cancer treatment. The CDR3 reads CASRQLAIQETQYF. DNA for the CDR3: TGTGCCAGCAGGCAACTAGCGATCCAAGAGACCCAGTACTTC.